A single sample is the source of the 31 T cell receptor beta chains below, sequenced in a study of blood T cell repertoires in COVID-19. Profiling relied on immunoSEQ multiplex PCR, and the TCRdb table lists in-frame clones only, not all of them. The sample yields about 93,000 clones, roughly 89% seen once. The sequenced material came from peripheral blood. The receptor source for this set is a man between 60 and 70 years old with COVID-19, enrolled during active disease.

The chain combines TRBV7-2 with TRBJ2-3, with a weak D call TRBD1 (6 bases). V lost 2 bases and J 1 base, leaving 10 bases between the germline ends. Germline V lookup: CDR1 SGHTA, CDR2 FQGNSA. This CDR3 is built from 15 residues. CDR3 bases: TGTGCCAGCAGCTTATTTTCAGGGGGCACAGATACGCAGTATTTT. As protein: CASSLFSGGTDTQYF.

The chain carries TRBV10-3 and TRBJ2-1; 11 nucleotides agree with TRBD1. Germline CDR1 ENHRY, CDR2 SYGVKD. With 6 bases clipped from V and 6 bases from J, the junction kept 7 bases outside the gene matches. The CDR3 has 15 amino acids. Written as DNA, the CDR3 is TGTGCCATCAGAAAGGACAGGGGGCGCGGCAATGAGCAGTTCTTC. Translating it yields CAIRKDRGRGNEQFF.

The chain is built from TRBV6-5 and TRBJ2-7, with D possibly matching TRBD1 (6 bases). The germline V gene has CDR1 MNHEY and CDR2 SVGAGI. V dropped 6 bases and J dropped 0 bases, with 12 bases sitting between them. This CDR3 is built from 14 residues. CDR3 nucleotide sequence: TGTGCCAGCAGGCCTACAGGGTCCTCCTACGAGCAGTACTTC. It is translated as CASRPTGSSYEQYF.

The gene calls are TRBV19 and TRBJ1-3, with D unclear. Per the germline V gene, CDR1 is LNHDA and CDR2 is SQIVND (reference sequence). Trimming stripped 5 bases from V and 4 bases from J, with 9 bases between. The CDR3 has 13 amino acids. The CDR3 nucleotides are TGTGCCAGTAGTCCCAGTTCCGGAAACACCATATATTTT. This codes for CASSPSSGNTIYF.

J is TRBJ1-1 and V is TRBV14; no reliable D call. V lost 5 bases to trimming and J lost 1 base, with 8 bases between them. Germline values: CDR1 SGHDN, CDR2 FVKESK. CDR3 size: 13 residues. CDR3 protein: CASSFQENTEAFF. In DNA, the CDR3 is TGTGCCAGCAGCTTCCAGGAGAACACTGAAGCTTTCTTT.

This sequence joins TRBV3-1 (or the pseudogene TRBV3-2) and TRBJ2-1, with D possibly TRBD1 on 6 matching bases. The CDR3 runs 14 residues. Germline V gene data show CDR1 as LGHDT and CDR2 as YNNKEL (reference sequence). V lost 0 bases and J lost 8, with 11 bases in between. The CDR3 reads CASSQDVDSHEQFF. DNA for the CDR3: TGTGCCAGCAGCCAAGATGTGGACAGCCATGAGCAGTTCTTC.

CDR3 sequence reads: CSASYSGRQTDTQYF. CDR3 nucleotide sequence: TGCAGTGCTAGTTATAGCGGTAGGCAAACAGATACGCAGTATTTT. The chain joins TRBV20-1 to TRBJ2-3; possibly TRBD2 for D (6 bases). CDR3 length: 15 residues. Germline CDR1 is DFQATT and CDR2 is SNEGSKA (reference sequence). V lost 3 bases and J 3 bases, leaving 16 bases between the germline ends.

The chain couples TRBV10-3 to TRBJ2-7; TRBD1 matches at 8 bases. Trimming removed 10 bases from V and 3 bases from J; junction bases left unmatched: 11. The CDR3 totals 14 residues. CDR1 and CDR2 from the germline V gene are ENHRY and SYGVKD. CDR3 nucleotide sequence: TGTGCCACCGACCCAGGGGGCAGGATCTACGAGCAGTACTTC. It translates to CATDPGGRIYEQYF.

V gene TRBV29-1 combines with J gene TRBJ2-1; D might be TRBD1 (5 bases). Germline V gene sequence: CDR1 SQVTM, CDR2 ANQGSEA. V dropped 7 bases and J dropped 1 base, with 14 bases sitting between them. CDR3 length: 14 residues. CDR3 amino acids: CSGGVASSYNEQFF. The CDR3 nucleotides are TGCAGCGGGGGCGTCGCTAGTTCCTACAATGAGCAGTTCTTC.

The gene calls are TRBV7-2 and TRBJ1-6; D uncertain. CDR3 length: 16 amino acids. CDR1 is SGHTA and CDR2 is FQGNSA in the germline V gene. Trimming stripped 4 bases from V and 7 bases from J, with 17 bases between. The CDR3 DNA sequence: TGTGCCAGCAGCTCTCGATACACCTCCACGAATTCACCCCTCCACTTT. Protein: CASSSRYTSTNSPLHF.

V gene TRBV5-4 combines with J gene TRBJ2-1; D unresolved. V was shortened by 2 bases and J by 6 bases, with 6 bases between the two germline ends. This CDR3 has 12 amino acids. Germline V gives CDR1 SGHNT, CDR2 YYREEE (reference sequence). CDR3 DNA sequence: TGTGCCAGCAGCTTCGTCTCCAATGAGCAGTTCTTC. Amino acid sequence: CASSFVSNEQFF.

J is TRBJ2-1 and V is TRBV19, with TRBD1 identical over 9 bases. After removal of 3 bases from V and 1 base from J, the junction contained 7 bases not matched to a gene. This CDR3 has 17 amino acids. Germline-derived CDR1 and CDR2 are LNHDA and SQIVND (reference sequence). CDR3 residues: CASSIPGQGGSYNEQFF. CDR3 sequence (DNA): TGTGCCAGTAGTATTCCGGGACAGGGTGGGTCCTACAATGAGCAGTTCTTC.

A remark on this clone: An end of the junction differs from the germline gene, which may be a read error. The chain joins TRBV2 to TRBJ1-5; D ambiguous. The CDR3 runs 13 residues. Per the germline V gene, CDR1 is SNHLY and CDR2 is FYNNEI. The CDR3 sequence is CASSEIGNQPQHF. The DNA of the CDR3 is TGTGCCAGCAGTGAAATTGGCAACCAGCCCCAGCATTTT.

V usage is TRBV15 and J usage is TRBJ2-2; tentatively, D is TRBD1 (5 bases). CDR3 length: 16 residues. Germline assignment: CDR1 LNHNV and CDR2 YYDKDF (reference sequence). Trimming shortened V by 5 bases and J by 5 bases, and 18 bases separated the two germline ends. DNA of the CDR3: TGTGCCACCAGCCCATACCAGGGTGCAAAAACCGGGGAGCTGTTTTTT. Protein sequence: CATSPYQGAKTGELFF.

As for this clone: One end of the junction does not line up with germline, which may come from a read error. The chain combines TRBV7-7 with TRBJ2-2, with a tentative D call TRBD2 (6 bases). Germline CDR1 reads SSHAT; CDR2 reads FNYEAQ (reference sequence). This CDR3 comprises 16 residues. The CDR3 DNA reads TGTGCTAGCAGCTTAGACGCGGGATCGAACACCGGGGAGCTGTTTTTT. Translating gives CASSLDAGSNTGELFF.

The V call is TRBV2, the J call TRBJ1-5, with 9 positions matching TRBD1. Trimming cost V 4 bases and J 0 bases; bases outside gene matches: 10. From germline, CDR1 is SNHLY and CDR2 FYNNEI. This CDR3 is built from 18 residues. The CDR3 is CASSGGTGINYSNQPQHF. CDR3 in DNA: TGTGCCAGCAGTGGAGGGACAGGGATTAATTATAGCAATCAGCCCCAGCATTTT.

J is TRBJ2-7 and V is TRBV7-2, with D possibly TRBD2 on 6 matching bases. The germline V and J ends were trimmed by 5 bases and 7 bases, with 18 bases remaining between them. The CDR3 runs to 14 residues. From germline, CDR1 is SGHTA and CDR2 FQGNSA. This CDR3 is CASSIGTPGGEQYF. The CDR3 nucleotides are TGTGCCAGCAGCATCGGGACTCCAGGAGGTGAGCAGTACTTC.

The genes are TRBV5-1 and TRBJ2-5; a possible D gene is TRBD2 (5 bases). The CDR3 is made up of 18 amino acids. Trimming pared 0 bases from V and 5 bases from J, leaving 23 bases between. Germline V CDR1 and CDR2: SGHRS, YFSETQ. CDR3 amino acids: CASSLALASGLRPETQYF. The CDR3 region has the DNA TGCGCCAGCAGCTTGGCCCTCGCCAGTGGACTCCGTCCGGAGACCCAGTACTTC.

V and J are TRBV10-3 and TRBJ1-6; no definite D call. This CDR3 has 16 amino acids. In germline, CDR1 is ENHRY, CDR2 SYGVKD. The ends were cut back, 0 bases at V and 5 bases at J, with 11 bases in the middle. The CDR3 loop reads CAISESITGNNSPLHF. The CDR3 DNA reads as TGTGCCATCAGTGAGTCGATTACGGGAAATAATTCACCCCTCCACTTT.

This chain uses TRBV19 with TRBJ2-1; D is possibly TRBD1 (6 bases). Trimming removed 2 bases from V and 4 bases from J, with 12 bases in between. Per germline, CDR1 LNHDA and CDR2 SQIVND (reference sequence). CDR3 length equals 15 residues. The CDR3 protein is CASSIRDRQYNEQFF. As DNA, the CDR3 is TGTGCCAGTAGTATACGAGACAGGCAGTACAATGAGCAGTTCTTC.

The chain is built from TRBV10-3 and TRBJ2-3; weak D call: TRBD2 (5 bases). The V end lost 5 bases, the J end lost 0 bases, and 15 bases lay between the germline ends. CDR1 ENHRY and CDR2 SYGVKD come from the germline V gene. This CDR3 comprises 16 residues. The chain's CDR3 is CAISPSRAASTDTQYF. CDR3 nucleotides: TGTGCCATCAGTCCCTCCCGAGCGGCCAGCACAGATACGCAGTATTTT.

The chain recombines TRBV3-1 (or the pseudogene TRBV3-2) with TRBJ1-1; D unresolved. The CDR3 is 11 amino acids. The germline V gene encodes CDR1 LGHDT and CDR2 YNNKEL (reference sequence). Trimming removed 1 base from V and 5 bases from J, with 2 bases in between. For the CDR3, the DNA is TGTGCCAGCAGCCAAGCGACTGAAGCTTTCTTT. Translated: CASSQATEAFF.

The chain joins TRBV6-5 to TRBJ1-2, with 7 bases that match TRBD1. V lost 6 bases to trimming and J lost 5 bases; unmatched junction nucleotides: 12. The length of the CDR3 is 15 residues. Germline V gives CDR1 MNHEY, CDR2 SVGAGI. The CDR3 nucleotides are TGTGCCAGCAGACCATTATTGGGACAGCGGTATGGCTACACCTTC. As protein: CASRPLLGQRYGYTF.

This chain links TRBV7-7 with TRBJ2-5, with 12 bases lining up with TRBD2. The CDR3 loop spans 16 amino acids. Germline assignment: CDR1 SSHAT and CDR2 FNYEAQ (reference sequence). J gave up 4 bases and V 5 bases, and 8 bases lay outside the gene matches. CDR3 in amino acids: CASSPLRTSGTETQYF. The CDR3 DNA follows: TGTGCCAGCAGCCCTCTTAGGACTAGCGGGACAGAGACCCAGTACTTC.

The chain combines TRBV2 with TRBJ1-6; perhaps TRBD1 as D (5 bases). Trimming took off 6 bases at V and 14 bases at J, with 20 bases between the two ends. The germline V gene encodes CDR1 SNHLY and CDR2 FYNNEI. The CDR3 has 14 amino acids. This CDR3 reads CASRDYRIENTLHF. The CDR3 DNA reads TGTGCCAGCAGGGATTACAGGATTGAGAATACCCTCCACTTT.

This chain uses TRBV25-1 with TRBJ1-6; no reliable D call. This CDR3 comprises 16 residues. Germline CDR1 reads MGHDK; CDR2 reads SYGVNS. Trimming removed 1 base at V and 3 bases at J, with 10 bases between. The CDR3 loop is CASSESRGYYNSPLHF. CDR3 in DNA: TGTGCCAGCAGTGAATCCCGGGGTTACTATAATTCACCCCTCCACTTT.

This clone was recorded only once. V gene TRBV27 combines with J gene TRBJ1-1; D ambiguous. V gave up 2 bases and J gave up 1 base, with 8 bases separating them. Germline values: CDR1 MNHEY, CDR2 SMNVEV (reference sequence). The CDR3 consists of 14 residues. In DNA form, the CDR3 reads TGTGCCAGCAGTTTAACTGGGAGGAACACTGAAGCTTTCTTT. Translated, it gives CASSLTGRNTEAFF.

This sequence joins TRBV27 and TRBJ1-1, with 7 nucleotides matching TRBD1. The CDR3 is 13 residues long. Trimming cost V 7 bases and J 3 bases; bases outside gene matches: 5. From germline, CDR1 is MNHEY and CDR2 SMNVEV (reference sequence). The CDR3 DNA sequence: TGTGCCAGCAAACAAGGGACAGACACTGAAGCTTTCTTT. Translation gives CASKQGTDTEAFF.

The chain combines TRBV6-1 with TRBJ1-2, with D maybe TRBD1 (5 bases). V was pared by 0 bases and J by 0 bases, with 20 bases between. CDR3 length: 19 residues. Germline loops: CDR1 MNHNS, CDR2 SASEGT. The CDR3 DNA sequence: TGTGCCAGCAGTGAAGCTGGCTGGGAGGGGCAAACTTCTAACTATGGCTACACCTTC. Translation: CASSEAGWEGQTSNYGYTF.

V and J are TRBV18 and TRBJ1-2; possible D gene TRBD1, 5 bases. Germline-derived CDR1 and CDR2 are KGHSH and LQKENI. The CDR3 has 13 residues. Trimming removed 1 base at V and 2 bases at J, with 5 bases between. CDR3 bases: TGTGCCAGCTCACCACAGGGGAACTATGGCTACACCTTC. This sequence encodes CASSPQGNYGYTF.

V gene TRBV5-1 combines with J gene TRBJ2-3; the match to TRBD2 covers 10 bases. V lost 1 base and J lost 5; bases outside the gene matches: 4. The CDR3 has 15 amino acids. CDR1 and CDR2 (germline): SGHRS, YFSETQ. CDR3 sequence (DNA): TGCGCCAGCAGCTTGCCCCGGACTAGCGGAGATACGCAGTATTTT. Translating gives CASSLPRTSGDTQYF.